This TCR beta chain was sequenced for a study of blood T cell repertoires in COVID-19. Trimming left V 4 bases short and J 1 base short, with 11 bases between. The germline V gene encodes CDR1 SGHNT and CDR2 YYREEE (reference sequence). The CDR3 extends over 14 amino acids. Only in-frame clones appear in the TCRdb table, and some are missing; sequencing was by immunoSEQ multiplex PCR. The sample records roughly 110,000 clones, roughly 79% being singletons. This TCR came from a human donor in a cohort sampled during active COVID-19. The sequenced material came from peripheral blood. J is TRBJ1-2 and V is TRBV5-4; D is possibly TRBD1 (5 bases). DNA of the CDR3: TGTGCCAGCAGCCGGGGGACTGTTAACTATGGCTACACCTTC. Its protein product is CASSRGTVNYGYTF.